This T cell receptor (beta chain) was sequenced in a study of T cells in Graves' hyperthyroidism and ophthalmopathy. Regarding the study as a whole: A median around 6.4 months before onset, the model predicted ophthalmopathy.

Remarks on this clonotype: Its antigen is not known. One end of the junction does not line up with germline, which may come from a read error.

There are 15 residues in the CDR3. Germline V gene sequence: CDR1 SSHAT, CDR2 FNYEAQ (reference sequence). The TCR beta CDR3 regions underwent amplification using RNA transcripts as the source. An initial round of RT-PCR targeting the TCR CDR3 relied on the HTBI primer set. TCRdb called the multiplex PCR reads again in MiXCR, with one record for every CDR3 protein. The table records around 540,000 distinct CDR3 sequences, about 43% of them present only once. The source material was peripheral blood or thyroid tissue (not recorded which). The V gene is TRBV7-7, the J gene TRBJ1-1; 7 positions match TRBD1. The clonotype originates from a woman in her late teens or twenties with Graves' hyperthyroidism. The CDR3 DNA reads TGTGCTAGCAGCGTTTACGACAGGGCGAACACTGAAGCTTTCTTT. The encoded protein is CASSVYDRANTEAFF.